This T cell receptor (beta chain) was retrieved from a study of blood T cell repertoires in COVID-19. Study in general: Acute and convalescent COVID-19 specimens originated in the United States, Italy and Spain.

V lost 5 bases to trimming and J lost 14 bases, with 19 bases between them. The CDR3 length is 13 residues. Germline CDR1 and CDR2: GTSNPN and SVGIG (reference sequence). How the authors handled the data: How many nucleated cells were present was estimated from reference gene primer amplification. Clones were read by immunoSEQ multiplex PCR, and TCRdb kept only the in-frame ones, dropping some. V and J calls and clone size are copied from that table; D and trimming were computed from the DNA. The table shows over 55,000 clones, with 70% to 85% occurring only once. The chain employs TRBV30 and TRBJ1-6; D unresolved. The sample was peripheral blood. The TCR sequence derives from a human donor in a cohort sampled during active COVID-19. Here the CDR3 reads CAWGTIGVRSLHF. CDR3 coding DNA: TGTGCCTGGGGTACTATCGGGGTGAGATCCCTCCACTTT.